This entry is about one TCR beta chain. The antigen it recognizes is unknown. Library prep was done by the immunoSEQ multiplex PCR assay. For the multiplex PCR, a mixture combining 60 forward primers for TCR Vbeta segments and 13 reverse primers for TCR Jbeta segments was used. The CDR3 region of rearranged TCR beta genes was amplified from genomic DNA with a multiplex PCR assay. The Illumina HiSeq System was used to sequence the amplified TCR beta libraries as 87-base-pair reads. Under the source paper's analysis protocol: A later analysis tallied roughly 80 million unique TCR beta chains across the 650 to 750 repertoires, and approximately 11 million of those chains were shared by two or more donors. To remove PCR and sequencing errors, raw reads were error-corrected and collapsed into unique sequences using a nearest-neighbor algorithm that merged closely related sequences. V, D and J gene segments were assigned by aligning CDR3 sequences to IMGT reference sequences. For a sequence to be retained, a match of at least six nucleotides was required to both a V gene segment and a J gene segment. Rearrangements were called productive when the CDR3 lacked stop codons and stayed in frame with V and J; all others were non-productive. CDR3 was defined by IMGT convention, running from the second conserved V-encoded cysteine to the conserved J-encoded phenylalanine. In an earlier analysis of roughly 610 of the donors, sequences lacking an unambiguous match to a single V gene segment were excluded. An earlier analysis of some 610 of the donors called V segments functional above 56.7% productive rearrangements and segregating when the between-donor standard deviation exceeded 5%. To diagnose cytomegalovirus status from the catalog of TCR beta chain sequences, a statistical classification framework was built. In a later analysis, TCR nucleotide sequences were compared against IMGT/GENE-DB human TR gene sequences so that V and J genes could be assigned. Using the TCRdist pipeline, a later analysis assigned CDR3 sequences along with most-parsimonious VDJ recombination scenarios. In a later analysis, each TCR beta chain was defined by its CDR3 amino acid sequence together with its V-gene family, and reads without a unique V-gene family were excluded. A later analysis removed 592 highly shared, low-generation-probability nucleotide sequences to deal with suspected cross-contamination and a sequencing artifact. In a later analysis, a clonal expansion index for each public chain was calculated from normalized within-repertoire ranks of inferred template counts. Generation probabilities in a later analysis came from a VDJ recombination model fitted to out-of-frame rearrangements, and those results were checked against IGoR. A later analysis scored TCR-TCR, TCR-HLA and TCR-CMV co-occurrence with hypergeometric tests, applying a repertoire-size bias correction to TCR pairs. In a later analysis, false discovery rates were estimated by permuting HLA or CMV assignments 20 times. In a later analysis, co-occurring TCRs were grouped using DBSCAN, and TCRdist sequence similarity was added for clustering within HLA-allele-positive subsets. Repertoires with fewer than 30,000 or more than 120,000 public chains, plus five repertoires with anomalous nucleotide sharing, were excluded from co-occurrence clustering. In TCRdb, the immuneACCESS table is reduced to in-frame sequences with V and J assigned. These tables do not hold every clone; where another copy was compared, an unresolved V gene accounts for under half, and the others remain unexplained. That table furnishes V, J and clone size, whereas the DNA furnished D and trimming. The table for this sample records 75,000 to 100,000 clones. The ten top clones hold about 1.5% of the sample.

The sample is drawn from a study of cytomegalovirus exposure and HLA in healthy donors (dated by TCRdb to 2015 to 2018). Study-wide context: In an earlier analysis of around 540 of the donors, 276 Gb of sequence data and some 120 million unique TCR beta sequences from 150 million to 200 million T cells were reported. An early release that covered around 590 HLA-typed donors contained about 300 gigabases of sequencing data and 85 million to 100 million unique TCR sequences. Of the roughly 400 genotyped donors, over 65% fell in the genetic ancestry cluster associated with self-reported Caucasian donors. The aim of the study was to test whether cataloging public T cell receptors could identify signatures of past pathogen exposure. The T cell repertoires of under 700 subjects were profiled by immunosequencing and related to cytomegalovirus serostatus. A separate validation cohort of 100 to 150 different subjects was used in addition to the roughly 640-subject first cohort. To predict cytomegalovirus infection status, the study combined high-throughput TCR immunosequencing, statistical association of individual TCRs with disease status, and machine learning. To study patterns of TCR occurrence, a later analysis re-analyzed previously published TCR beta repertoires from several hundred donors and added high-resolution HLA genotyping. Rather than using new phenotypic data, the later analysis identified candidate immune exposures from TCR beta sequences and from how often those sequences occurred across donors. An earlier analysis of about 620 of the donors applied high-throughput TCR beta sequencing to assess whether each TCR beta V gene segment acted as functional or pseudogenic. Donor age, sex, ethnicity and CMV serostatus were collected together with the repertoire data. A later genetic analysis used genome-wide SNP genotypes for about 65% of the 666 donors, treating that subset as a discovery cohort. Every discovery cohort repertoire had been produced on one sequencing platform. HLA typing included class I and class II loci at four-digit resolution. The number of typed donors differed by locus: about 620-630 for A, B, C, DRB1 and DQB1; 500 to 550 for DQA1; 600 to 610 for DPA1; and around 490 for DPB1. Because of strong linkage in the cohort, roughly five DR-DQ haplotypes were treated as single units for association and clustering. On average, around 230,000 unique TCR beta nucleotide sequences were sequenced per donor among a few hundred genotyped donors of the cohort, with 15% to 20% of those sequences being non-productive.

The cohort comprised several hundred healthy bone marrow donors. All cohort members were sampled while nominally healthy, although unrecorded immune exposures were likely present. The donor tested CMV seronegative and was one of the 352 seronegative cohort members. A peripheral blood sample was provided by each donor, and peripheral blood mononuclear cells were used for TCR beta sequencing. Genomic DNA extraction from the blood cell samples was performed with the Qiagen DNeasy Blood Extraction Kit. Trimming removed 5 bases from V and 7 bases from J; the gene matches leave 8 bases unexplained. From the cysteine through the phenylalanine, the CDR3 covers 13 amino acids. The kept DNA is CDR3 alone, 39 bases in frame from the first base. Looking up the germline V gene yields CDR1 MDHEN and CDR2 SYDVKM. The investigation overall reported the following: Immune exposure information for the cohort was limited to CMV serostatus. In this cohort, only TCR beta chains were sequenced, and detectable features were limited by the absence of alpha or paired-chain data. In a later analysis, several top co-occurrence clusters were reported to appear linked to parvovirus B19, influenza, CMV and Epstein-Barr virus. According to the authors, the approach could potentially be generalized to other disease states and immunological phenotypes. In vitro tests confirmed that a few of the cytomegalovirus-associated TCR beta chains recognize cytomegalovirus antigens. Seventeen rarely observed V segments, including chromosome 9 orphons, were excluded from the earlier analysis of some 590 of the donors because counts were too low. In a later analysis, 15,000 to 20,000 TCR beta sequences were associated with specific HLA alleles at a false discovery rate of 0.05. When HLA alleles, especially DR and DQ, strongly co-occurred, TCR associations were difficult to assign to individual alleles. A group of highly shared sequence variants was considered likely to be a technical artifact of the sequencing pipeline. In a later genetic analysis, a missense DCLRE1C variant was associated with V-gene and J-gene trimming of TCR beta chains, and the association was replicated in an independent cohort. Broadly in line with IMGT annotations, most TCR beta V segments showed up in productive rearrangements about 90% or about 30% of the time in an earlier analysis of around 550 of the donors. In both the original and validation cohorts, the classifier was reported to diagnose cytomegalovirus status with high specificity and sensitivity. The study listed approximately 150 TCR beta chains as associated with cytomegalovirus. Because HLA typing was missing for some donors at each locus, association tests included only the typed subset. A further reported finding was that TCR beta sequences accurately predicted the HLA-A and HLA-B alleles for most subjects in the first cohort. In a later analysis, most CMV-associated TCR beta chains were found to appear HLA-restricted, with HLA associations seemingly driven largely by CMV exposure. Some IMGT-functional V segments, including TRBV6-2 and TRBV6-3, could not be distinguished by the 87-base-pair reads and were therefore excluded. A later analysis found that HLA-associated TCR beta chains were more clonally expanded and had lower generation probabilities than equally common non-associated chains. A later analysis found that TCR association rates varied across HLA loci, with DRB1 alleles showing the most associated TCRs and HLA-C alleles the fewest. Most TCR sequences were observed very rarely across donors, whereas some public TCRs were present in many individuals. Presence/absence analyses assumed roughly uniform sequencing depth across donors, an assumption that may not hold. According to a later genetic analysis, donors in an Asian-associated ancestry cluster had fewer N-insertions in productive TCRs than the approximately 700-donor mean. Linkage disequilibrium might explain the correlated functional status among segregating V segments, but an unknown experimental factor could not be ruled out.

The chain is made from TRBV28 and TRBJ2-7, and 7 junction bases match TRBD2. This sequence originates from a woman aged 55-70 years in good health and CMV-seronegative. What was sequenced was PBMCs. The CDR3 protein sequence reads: CASSLAASWEQYF. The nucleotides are TGTGCCAGCAGTCTAGCGGCTTCCTGGGAGCAGTACTTC.